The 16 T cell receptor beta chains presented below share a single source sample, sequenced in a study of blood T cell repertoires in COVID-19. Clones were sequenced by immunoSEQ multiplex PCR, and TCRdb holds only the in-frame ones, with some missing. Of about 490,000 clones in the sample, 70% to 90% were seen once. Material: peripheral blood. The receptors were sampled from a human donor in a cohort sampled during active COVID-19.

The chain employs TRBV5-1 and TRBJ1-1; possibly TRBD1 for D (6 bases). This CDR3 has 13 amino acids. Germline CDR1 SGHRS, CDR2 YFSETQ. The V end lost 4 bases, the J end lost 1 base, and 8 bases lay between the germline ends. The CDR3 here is CASSVGQNTEAFF. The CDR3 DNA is TGCGCCAGCAGCGTGGGACAGAACACTGAAGCTTTCTTT.

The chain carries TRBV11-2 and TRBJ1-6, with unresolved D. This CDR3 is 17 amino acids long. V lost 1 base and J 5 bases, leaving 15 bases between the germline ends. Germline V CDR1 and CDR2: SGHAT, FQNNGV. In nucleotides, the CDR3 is TGTGCCAGCAGCTTAGGGGCGGGGAGTACGAATAATTCACCCCTCCACTTT. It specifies CASSLGAGSTNNSPLHF.

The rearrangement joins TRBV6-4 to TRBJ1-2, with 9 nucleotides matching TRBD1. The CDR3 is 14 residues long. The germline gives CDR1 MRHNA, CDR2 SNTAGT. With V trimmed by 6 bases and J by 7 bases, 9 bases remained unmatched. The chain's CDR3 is CASSEQQGAGGYTF. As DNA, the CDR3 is TGTGCCAGCAGCGAGCAACAGGGGGCGGGTGGCTACACCTTC.

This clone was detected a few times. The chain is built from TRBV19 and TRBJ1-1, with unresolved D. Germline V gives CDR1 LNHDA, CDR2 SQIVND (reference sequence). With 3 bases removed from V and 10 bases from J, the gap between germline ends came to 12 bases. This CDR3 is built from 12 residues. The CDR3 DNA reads TGTGCCAGTAGTATCTCCGCGAGAGGAGCTTTCTTT. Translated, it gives CASSISARGAFF. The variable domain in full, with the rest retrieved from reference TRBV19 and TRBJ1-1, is DGGITQSPKYLFRKEGQNVTLSCEQNLNHDAMYWYRQDPGQGLRLIYYSQIVNDFQKGDIAEGYSVSREKKESFPLTVTSAQKNPTAFYLCASSISARGAFFGQGTRLTVV.

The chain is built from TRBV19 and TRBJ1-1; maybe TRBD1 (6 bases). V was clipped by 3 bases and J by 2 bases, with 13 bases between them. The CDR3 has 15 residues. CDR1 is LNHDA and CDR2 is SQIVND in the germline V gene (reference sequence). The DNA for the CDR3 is TGTGCCAGTAGTATTCCAGGGGCGACTAACACTGAAGCTTTCTTT. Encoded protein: CASSIPGATNTEAFF. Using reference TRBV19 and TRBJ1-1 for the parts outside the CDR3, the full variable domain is DGGITQSPKYLFRKEGQNVTLSCEQNLNHDAMYWYRQDPGQGLRLIYYSQIVNDFQKGDIAEGYSVSREKKESFPLTVTSAQKNPTAFYLCASSIPGATNTEAFFGQGTRLTVV.

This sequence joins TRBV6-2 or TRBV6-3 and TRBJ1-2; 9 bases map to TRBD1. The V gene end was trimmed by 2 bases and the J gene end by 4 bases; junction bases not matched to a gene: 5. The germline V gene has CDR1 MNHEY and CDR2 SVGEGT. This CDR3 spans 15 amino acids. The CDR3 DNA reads TGTGCCAGCAGTTACCCCGGACAGGGGAGCTATGGCTACACCTTC. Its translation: CASSYPGQGSYGYTF.

CDR3 residues: CASSKVGGEREKLFF. CDR3 bases: TGTGCCAGCAGCAAAGTGGGGGGGGAGCGTGAAAAACTGTTTTTT. The chain employs TRBV21-1 and TRBJ1-4. TRBV21-1 is a documented pseudogene. The length of the CDR3 is 15 residues.

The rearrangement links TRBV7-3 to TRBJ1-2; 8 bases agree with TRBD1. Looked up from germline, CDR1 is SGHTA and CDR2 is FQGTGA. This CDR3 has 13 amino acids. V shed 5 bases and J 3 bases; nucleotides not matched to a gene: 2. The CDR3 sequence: CASSPDRDYGYTF. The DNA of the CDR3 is TGTGCCAGCAGCCCGGACAGGGACTATGGCTACACCTTC.

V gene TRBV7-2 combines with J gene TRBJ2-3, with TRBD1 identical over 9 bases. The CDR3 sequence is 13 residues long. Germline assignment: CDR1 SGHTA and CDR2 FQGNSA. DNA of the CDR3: TGTTCTTCGGGGGACAGGGTAACTGATACGCAGTATTTT. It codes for CSSGDRVTDTQYF.

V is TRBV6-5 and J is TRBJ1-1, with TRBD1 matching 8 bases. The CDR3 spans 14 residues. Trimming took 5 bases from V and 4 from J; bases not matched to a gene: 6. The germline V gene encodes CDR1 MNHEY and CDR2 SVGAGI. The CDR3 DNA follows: TGTGCCAGCAGTCAGACAGGGGTTTTCACTGAAGCTTTCTTT. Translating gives CASSQTGVFTEAFF.

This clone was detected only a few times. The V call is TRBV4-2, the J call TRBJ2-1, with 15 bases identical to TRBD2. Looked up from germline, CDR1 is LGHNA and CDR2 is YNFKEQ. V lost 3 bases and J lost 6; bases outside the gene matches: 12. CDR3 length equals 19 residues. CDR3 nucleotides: TGTGCCAGCAGCCACTATTTCGGACTAGCGGGAGGGCCCTCCAATGAGCAGTTCTTC. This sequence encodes CASSHYFGLAGGPSNEQFF.

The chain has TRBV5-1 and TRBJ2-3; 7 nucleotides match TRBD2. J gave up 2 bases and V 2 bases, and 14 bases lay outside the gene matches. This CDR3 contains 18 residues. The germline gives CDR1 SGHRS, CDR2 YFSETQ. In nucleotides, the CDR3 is TGCGCCAGCAGCTTCGGGAGGAACCCGGGGTCAAACACAGATACGCAGTATTTT. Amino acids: CASSFGRNPGSNTDTQYF.

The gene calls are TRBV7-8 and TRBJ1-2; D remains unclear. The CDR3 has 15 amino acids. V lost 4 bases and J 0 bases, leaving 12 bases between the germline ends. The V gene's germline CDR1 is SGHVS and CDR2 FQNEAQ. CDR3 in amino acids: CASSSLLRANYGYTF. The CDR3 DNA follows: TGTGCCAGCAGCTCTTTACTGCGCGCTAACTATGGCTACACCTTC.

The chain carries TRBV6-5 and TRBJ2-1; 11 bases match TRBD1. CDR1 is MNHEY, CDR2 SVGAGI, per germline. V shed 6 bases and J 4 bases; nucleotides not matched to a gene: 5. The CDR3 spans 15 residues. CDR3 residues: CASSSGTGGYNEQFF. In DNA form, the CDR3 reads TGTGCCAGCAGCTCCGGGACAGGGGGTTACAATGAGCAGTTCTTC.

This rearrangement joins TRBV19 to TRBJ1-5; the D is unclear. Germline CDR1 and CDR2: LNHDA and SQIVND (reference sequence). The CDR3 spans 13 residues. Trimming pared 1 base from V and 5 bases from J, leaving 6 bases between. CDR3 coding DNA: TGTGCCAGTAGTATAGTCAGCGATCAGCCCCAGCATTTT. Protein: CASSIVSDQPQHF. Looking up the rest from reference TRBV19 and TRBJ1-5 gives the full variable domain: DGGITQSPKYLFRKEGQNVTLSCEQNLNHDAMYWYRQDPGQGLRLIYYSQIVNDFQKGDIAEGYSVSREKKESFPLTVTSAQKNPTAFYLCASSIVSDQPQHFGDGTRLSIL.

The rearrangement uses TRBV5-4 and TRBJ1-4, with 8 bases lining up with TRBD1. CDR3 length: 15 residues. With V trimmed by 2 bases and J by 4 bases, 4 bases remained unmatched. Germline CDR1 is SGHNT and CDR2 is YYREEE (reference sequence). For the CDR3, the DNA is TGTGCCAGCAGCTTAAATACAGGGGGTAATGAAAAACTGTTTTTT. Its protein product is CASSLNTGGNEKLFF.